The T cell receptor beta chain under discussion was sequenced for a study of Ad26.COV2.S vaccination and SARS-CoV-2 variants. On this clone: Its antigen is currently unknown.

The protocol was immunoSEQ multiplex PCR, while the TCRdb copy is restricted to in-frame clones and leaves out a portion. The data hold about 180,000 clones, with roughly 87% observed a single time. Notes on the study in general: A substantial breadth of spike-specific CD8+ and CD4+ T cell responses after vaccination has been reported.

CDR3 length: 16 amino acids. The input for sequencing was peripheral blood, taken after recovery from COVID-19. The gene calls are TRBV21-1 and TRBJ2-5; TRBD2, the D gene given by the table, was not confirmed from the DNA. TRBV21-1 is shown as a pseudogene. The origin of this receptor is a human donor who had recovered from COVID-19. CDR3 sequence: CASSPHPDRPRETQYF. The CDR3 nucleotides read TGTGCCAGCAGCCCGCACCCTGACCGACCTAGGGAGACCCAGTACTTC.